These 21 T cell receptor beta chains were sequenced from one sample in a study of molecular identifiers for immune sequencing clone quantification. TCRdb called the PCR reads again in MiXCR, with one record for every CDR3 protein. The repertoire includes around 94,000 distinct CDR3 sequences, 35% of them detected once, and 9.7% sits in the top ten. The source material was naive CD8+ T cells from blood, with Jurkat cell RNA spiked in. Subset specified: FACS-sorted CD8+CD4-CCR7+CD45RA+ naive T cells. Receptor source: a human donor in good health. Some libraries in this study had Jurkat cell RNA spiked in.

The chain uses TRBV4-1 and TRBJ2-5; TRBD2 matches at 15 bases. Trimming took 4 bases from V and 5 from J; bases not matched to a gene: 2. The CDR3 is made up of 15 amino acids. Germline V gene lookup returns CDR1 MGHRA and CDR2 YSYEKL. The CDR3 nucleotides read TGCGCCAGCAGCCGTGGACTAGCGGGAGGGGAGACCCAGTACTTC. Translated: CASSRGLAGGETQYF.

This clonotype was found a few times. CDR3 sequence reads: CATSDSQDHQQFF. As DNA, the CDR3 is TGTGCCACCAGTGATTCCCAGGACCACCAGCAGTTCTTC. The chain combines TRBV24-1 with TRBJ2-1; no firm D call. V was clipped by 2 bases and J by 11 bases, with 12 bases between them. This CDR3 has 13 residues. In germline, CDR1 is KGHDR, CDR2 SFDVKD.

V is TRBV6-5 and J is TRBJ2-7, with 7 bases lining up with TRBD2. With 5 bases clipped from V and 3 bases from J, the junction kept 10 bases outside the gene matches. Germline assignment: CDR1 MNHEY and CDR2 SVGAGI. CDR3 length: 15 residues. The CDR3: CASSQPRAGRYEQYF. CDR3 DNA: TGTGCCAGCAGTCAGCCAAGAGCGGGACGCTACGAGCAGTACTTC.

This CDR3 reads CASSVLPSKPDTQYF. The CDR3 bases are TGTGCCAGCAGCGTTTTGCCCAGCAAACCAGATACGCAGTATTTT. This chain joins TRBV9 and TRBJ2-3; D remains unclear. Germline V gene data show CDR1 as SGDLS and CDR2 as YYNGEE. The CDR3 is 15 amino acids. The ends were cut back, 2 bases at V and 4 bases at J, with 14 bases in the middle. Filled out from reference TRBV9 and TRBJ2-3, the complete variable domain reads DSGVTQTPKHLITATGQRVTLRCSPRSGDLSVYWYQQSLDQGLQFLIQYYNGEERAKGNILERFSAQQFPDLHSELNLSSLELGDSALYFCASSVLPSKPDTQYFGPGTRLTVL.

This clonotype was detected ten times or more. The chain recombines TRBV13 with TRBJ2-3, with D perhaps matching TRBD2 (6 bases). Looked up from germline, CDR1 is PRHDT and CDR2 is FYEKMQ (reference sequence). V shed 8 bases and J shed 6 bases, with 12 bases lying between them. The CDR3 length is 12 residues. This CDR3 reads CASSRAGDTQYF. Here the CDR3 DNA reads TGTGCCAGCTCGCGAGCGGGCGATACGCAGTATTTT.

This clonotype was observed a single time. The rearrangement joins TRBV4-3 to TRBJ2-4; TRBD1 is a possible D gene (5 bases). V lost 0 bases to trimming and J lost 7 bases, with 7 bases between them. Per the germline V gene, CDR1 is LGHNA and CDR2 is YSLEER. This CDR3 is built from 13 residues. The CDR3 DNA sequence: TGCGCCAGCAGCCAAGACCCAGGGAACATTCAGTACTTC. Protein sequence: CASSQDPGNIQYF.

V usage is TRBV15 and J usage is TRBJ1-5; 8 nucleotides agree with TRBD1. With 5 bases clipped from V and 3 bases from J, the junction kept 9 bases outside the gene matches. CDR1 and CDR2 from the germline V gene are LNHNV and YYDKDF (reference sequence). This CDR3 is 16 amino acids long. The CDR3 bases are TGTGCCACCAGCGATCAGGACAGGGTCCCCAATCAGCCCCAGCATTTT. Translation: CATSDQDRVPNQPQHF. Full variable domain (rest looked up from reference TRBV15 and TRBJ1-5): DAMVIQNPRYQVTQFGKPVTLSCSQTLNHNVMYWYQQKSSQAPKLLFHYYDKDFNNEADTPDNFQSRRPNTSFCFLDIRSPGLGDTAMYLCATSDQDRVPNQPQHFGDGTRLSIL.

This clonotype has only a few counts. The V and J genes are TRBV7-9 and TRBJ2-7, with D possibly being TRBD1 (6 bases). Per the germline V gene, CDR1 is SEHNR and CDR2 is FQNEAQ (reference sequence). The CDR3 consists of 13 residues. V lost 5 bases and J 0 bases, leaving 8 bases between the germline ends. This CDR3 reads CASSRDTSYEQYF. CDR3 bases: TGTGCCAGCAGCCGGGACACCTCCTACGAGCAGTACTTC.

This clonotype has only a few counts. The genes are TRBV29-1 and TRBJ2-1; 14 nucleotides agree with TRBD2. The CDR3 is 13 amino acids. The V gene end was trimmed by 6 bases and the J gene end by 8 bases; junction bases not matched to a gene: 3. In germline, CDR1 is SQVTM, CDR2 ANQGSEA. CDR3 coding DNA: TGCAGCGTGGGGACTAGCGGGAGATATGAGCAGTTCTTC. It is translated as CSVGTSGRYEQFF.

The V gene is TRBV4-3, the J gene TRBJ2-1; tentatively, D is TRBD2 (6 bases). Per germline, CDR1 LGHNA and CDR2 YSLEER. V was clipped by 3 bases and J by 8 bases, with 23 bases between them. This CDR3 contains 17 residues. The CDR3: CASSQARSGSTSHEQFF. DNA of the CDR3: TGCGCCAGCAGCCAGGCCCGTAGCGGATCAACGTCACATGAGCAGTTCTTC.

This clonotype came up once. A single base separates this from a much larger clone, so it may be a read error. Since no conserved phenylalanine or tryptophan closes the CDR3, a read error is the likely cause. The genes are TRBV28 and TRBJ2-7; D remains ambiguous. Trimming pared 6 bases from V and 4 bases from J, leaving 16 bases between. Germline V gene data show CDR1 as MDHEN and CDR2 as SYDVKM. The CDR3 spans 14 residues. CDR3 loop: CASSPLGQHYEQYS. The DNA for the CDR3 is TGTGCCAGCAGCCCTTTAGGGCAGCATTACGAGCAGTACTCC.

As regards this clonotype: A much larger clone lies one base from this, so it may be a read error. The V call is TRBV7-6, the J call TRBJ2-1; D gene uncertain. The length of the CDR3 is 12 residues. Germline V CDR1 and CDR2: SGHVS, FNYEAQ. V was clipped by 2 bases and J by 5 bases, with 4 bases between them. The CDR3 nucleotides read TGTGCCAGCAGCTTAAGGAACAATGAGCAGTTCTTC. This codes for CASSLRNNEQFF.

This chain uses TRBV7-9 with TRBJ1-3; tentative D call: TRBD1 (5 bases). The germline V gene has CDR1 SEHNR and CDR2 FQNEAQ (reference sequence). The CDR3 is 17 residues long. Deletions cut 3 bases from V and 4 bases from J, with 19 bases between. CDR3 sequence (DNA): TGTGCCAGCAGCTTCAAGCCAGGGTACGATCAAGGAAACACCATATATTTT. Translation: CASSFKPGYDQGNTIYF. The whole variable domain, filled in from reference TRBV7-9 and TRBJ1-3, reads DTGVSQNPRHKITKRGQNVTFRCDPISEHNRLYWYRQTLGQGPEFLTYFQNEAQLEKSRLLSDRFSAERPKGSFSTLEIQRTEQGDSAMYLCASSFKPGYDQGNTIYFGEGSWLTVV.

The V call is TRBV28, the J call TRBJ1-1; 9 nucleotides line up with TRBD1. CDR1 MDHEN and CDR2 SYDVKM come from the germline V gene. V was pared by 4 bases and J by 3 bases, with 12 bases of the junction left unmatched. The CDR3 runs to 17 residues. This CDR3 is CASSWDGTGRWDTEAFF. CDR3 coding DNA: TGTGCCAGCAGTTGGGATGGGACAGGGAGATGGGACACTGAAGCTTTCTTT.

The sample holds many counts of this clonotype. This chain links TRBV5-6 with TRBJ2-7; the D gene is possibly TRBD1 (6 bases). This CDR3 is built from 14 residues. V dropped 2 bases and J dropped 1 base, with 10 bases sitting between them. Germline CDR1 and CDR2: SGHDT and YYEEEE. This CDR3 is CASSLGQGSYEQYF. Here the CDR3 DNA reads TGTGCCAGCAGCTTAGGGCAGGGGTCCTACGAGCAGTACTTC.

This chain's CDR3 is CASSPGFSGEQYF. CDR3 DNA sequence: TGCGCCAGCAGCCCAGGGTTTTCTGGAGAGCAGTACTTC. The chain carries TRBV4-3 and TRBJ2-7; D is possibly TRBD1 (5 bases). This CDR3 has 13 residues. The V gene lost 4 bases and the J gene lost 7 bases, with 14 bases spanning the gap. Germline V lookup: CDR1 LGHNA, CDR2 YSLEER.

About this clonotype itself: A read error may be the cause here, since a much bigger clone is one base away. This rearrangement joins TRBV6-1 to TRBJ2-3; TRBD2 might be the D (5 bases). The germline gives CDR1 MNHNS, CDR2 SASEGT. Trimming pared 6 bases from V and 4 bases from J, leaving 11 bases between. The length of the CDR3 is 13 residues. For the CDR3, the DNA is TGTGCCAGCAGCGCATCTAGCTCAGATACGCAGTATTTT. It translates to CASSASSSDTQYF.

In this sample, this clonotype turned up a few times. This chain connects TRBV28 to TRBJ1-5; no firm D call. With 6 bases removed from V and 0 bases from J, the gap between germline ends came to 21 bases. Germline V CDR1 and CDR2: MDHEN, SYDVKM. This CDR3 is built from 18 residues. CDR3 residues: CASSQSPQEAYSNQPQHF. The CDR3 nucleotides are TGTGCCAGCAGCCAGAGTCCTCAGGAAGCTTATAGCAATCAGCCCCAGCATTTT.

Details on this clonotype: In this CDR3 the conserved last residue, phenylalanine or tryptophan, is missing, so a read error is likely. The limits of the CDR3 on the DNA are not certain, so only TCRdb's listed CDR3 is given. The rearrangement links TRBV28 to TRBJ2-7; the table's D gene call, TRBD2, was not cross checked with the DNA. Germline CDR1 and CDR2: MDHEN and SYDVKM. The CDR3 length is 12 residues, termini included. CDR3 sequence: CASRLVPYEQNY.

As concerns this clonotype: Possible read error: a much larger clone is one base away. Since the CDR3 does not end with the conserved phenylalanine or tryptophan, this likely comes from a read error. The rearrangement links TRBV9 to TRBJ1-1; the match to TRBD1 covers 7 bases. The germline V gene has CDR1 SGDLS and CDR2 YYNGEE. The V segment lost 4 bases and the J segment 11 bases; nucleotides outside the gene matches: 8. There are 12 residues in the CDR3. CDR3 sequence: CASSPRTGAAFY. The CDR3 region has the DNA TGTGCCAGCAGCCCCAGGACAGGTGCTGCTTTCTAT.

In regard to this clonotype: Being one base from a much bigger clone, this may be a read error. This chain uses TRBV9 with TRBJ2-5; D not resolved. CDR1 and CDR2 from the germline V gene are SGDLS and YYNGEE. The V and J ends lost 7 bases and 1 base respectively, with 14 bases between them. The CDR3 runs 14 residues. DNA for the CDR3: TGTGCCAGCCGCCCGCGGAGCAGCCAAGAGACCCAGTACTTC. This sequence encodes CASRPRSSQETQYF.